This record covers a single TCR beta chain. The data were obtained in a study of blood T cell repertoires in COVID-19. Study information: The United States, Italy and Spain provided the acute and convalescent COVID-19 samples. PBMCs, B-cell-depleted T cells, or T cells were the source of the cDNA or gDNA that made up the material.

V lost 7 bases and J lost 2, with 13 bases in between. Looked up from germline, CDR1 is LNHDA and CDR2 is SQIVND (reference sequence). The length of the CDR3 is 14 residues. Per the authors' pipeline: The assay estimated nucleated cells by amplifying reference gene primers. The method was immunoSEQ multiplex PCR; TCRdb's version includes in-frame clones alone and lacks a portion of them. From that table come the V and J calls and clone size; the DNA was used to work out D and trimming. The sample has about 220,000 clones; 84% are singletons. The chain is built from TRBV19 and TRBJ2-3; the D gene is possibly TRBD2 (5 bases). The source is a man aged 45-65 years with active or convalescent COVID-19. Sequenced sample: peripheral blood. The CDR3 spells CASTRGSSTDTQYF. The CDR3 DNA sequence: TGTGCCAGTACTCGAGGGTCTTCCACAGATACGCAGTATTTT.